This TCR beta chain was captured in a study of Ad26.COV2.S vaccination and SARS-CoV-2 variants (dated by TCRdb to about 2021). The study in broad terms: Donors in the vaccine arm were drawn from COV1001, a multicentre, randomized, double-blind, placebo-controlled phase I-IIa trial testing Ad26.COV2.S in healthy adults. Dosing of Ad26.COV2.S was intramuscular, at either 5x10^10 or 1x10^11 viral particles, delivered as one shot or as two shots spaced 56 days apart. Sequencing of the TCRbeta repertoire served to evaluate the specificity and breadth of SARS-CoV-2-reactive T cell receptors following Ad26.COV2.S vaccination. The TCR-sequenced set comprised about 32 samples: approximately 19 Ad26.COV2.S vaccine recipients, 5 placebo recipients and 8 SARS-CoV-2 convalescent individuals. Participants in the trial were split at random into five groups of five each, receiving low-dose or high-dose Ad26.COV2.S once or twice, or else placebo on both occasions. Blinding of investigators to trial group allocation was maintained during experiments and outcome assessment.

As regards this clone: Its specific antigen is unknown. Base quality data are lacking; no much larger clone is found one base away.

Study-level results and caveats: Vaccine and placebo recipients had similar non-spike TCR breadth, a finding consistent with the vaccine containing only spike. The study was not powered for comparison of responses between vaccine doses or regimens. Spike-specific TCR breadth was higher in Ad26.COV2.S recipients than in placebo recipients (P = 0.0014). After vaccination, spike-specific CD8+ and CD4+ T cell responses were reported to show substantial breadth. The authors noted that total T cell responses may have been underestimated by the TCR breadth and depth analyses.

The CDR3, cysteine through phenylalanine, is 13 amino acids long. The retained sequence is limited to the CDR3, 39 bases, with the frame set at the first base. V is cut by 3 bases and J by 8 bases, and the space between the germline ends is 13 bases. Reading the germline V gene (reference sequence) gives CDR1 LNHDA and CDR2 SQIVND. Per the publication, the treatment or condition label means: over 15 received Ad26.COV2.S at low or high dose, single or two shots; 5 received placebo; per-sample allocation not given. Repertoires of vaccine and placebo recipients were sequenced from samples taken on day 63 after the first injection. Between 29 July and 7 August 2020, Cohort 1b enrolled about two dozen adults aged 18-55 years at one site in Boston, USA. Ad26.COV2.S was a replication-incompetent adenovirus type 26 vector that expressed a prefusion-stabilized SARS-CoV-2 spike protein derived from the original Wuhan strain.

The immunoSEQ Assay was the method used to sequence TCRbeta CDR3 regions. After extraction, genomic DNA underwent amplification by bias-controlled multiplex PCR, followed by high-throughput sequencing. From the authors' description of their analysis: Collapsing and filtering of sequences were performed to quantify the absolute abundance of each unique TCRbeta CDR3 region. T cell fraction was estimated by normalizing TCRbeta template counts to usable DNA, with usable DNA measured through amplification of reference genes found in all nucleated cells. Repertoire TCRs were annotated as SARS-CoV-2-specific by exact matching of V gene, CDR3 amino acid sequence and J gene to a known reactive TCR set. The reference SARS-CoV-2 TCR set was derived from MIRA and filtered for enrichment in COVID-19-positive ImmuneCODE repertoires, a step that removed public or cross-reactive TCRs. Based on the MIRA antigens, annotated TCRs were further analysed at the level of specific ORF or position within ORF. Breadth was defined as annotated unique rearrangements over total unique productive rearrangements; depth was the summed frequency of those rearrangements. Two-sided Wilcoxon rank-sum tests were applied when comparing TCR breadth between groups. The table was pulled from immuneACCESS by TCRdb, which kept in-frame rearrangements only. Such tables lose some clones; where checked, under half of the loss comes from unresolved V genes, and the rest has no known cause. V, J and clone size reflect that table, while D and trimming were determined from the DNA. The sample profile shows approximately 460,000 clones; 70% to 90% of them were found once. Over 1.5% of the sample is in the top ten clones.

The chain is assembled from TRBV19 and TRBJ1-2; no D gene can be assigned with confidence. Source: peripheral blood, taken in a trial of Ad26.COV2.S vaccine versus placebo. The TCR comes from a person aged 18-65 years who received the Ad26.COV2.S COVID-19 vaccine or a placebo. The nucleotides read TGTGCCAGTAGTATGGGTGTTTCCGGCGGCTACACCTTC. This is translated as CASSMGVSGGYTF.